This TCR beta chain was identified during a study of blood T cell repertoires in COVID-19. Source study methods: Counts of nucleated cells, estimated from reference gene primer amplification, were obtained. The protocol was immunoSEQ multiplex PCR, while the TCRdb copy is restricted to in-frame clones and leaves out a portion. The V and J calls and clone size are taken from that table; D and trimming were inferred from the DNA. The sample yields around 130,000 clones, about 81% seen once. Looked up from germline, CDR1 is PRHDT and CDR2 is FYEKMQ (reference sequence). This CDR3 spans 14 amino acids. J was trimmed by 4 bases and V by 5 bases; bases with no gene match: 6.

The receptor comes from a man aged 35 to 55 with acute COVID-19. Sequencing was performed on PBMCs or T cells enriched from blood (not recorded which). The chain uses TRBV13 and TRBJ1-2; 8 positions agree with TRBD1. The CDR3 nucleotides are TGTGCCAGCAGCGAACTCGGGACAGGCTATGGCTACACCTTC. Translation: CASSELGTGYGYTF.